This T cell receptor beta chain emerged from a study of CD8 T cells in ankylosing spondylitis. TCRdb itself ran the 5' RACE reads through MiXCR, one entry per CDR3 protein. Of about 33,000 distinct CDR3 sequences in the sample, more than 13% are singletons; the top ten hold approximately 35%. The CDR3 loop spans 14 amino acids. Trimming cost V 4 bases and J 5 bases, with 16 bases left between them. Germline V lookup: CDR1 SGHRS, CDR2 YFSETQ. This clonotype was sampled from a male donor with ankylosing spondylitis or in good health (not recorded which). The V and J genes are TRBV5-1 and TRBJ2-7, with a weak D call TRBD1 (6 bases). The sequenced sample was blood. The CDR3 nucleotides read TGCGCCAGCAGCCCGGACAGATGGGGTAACGAGCAGTACGTC. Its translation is CASSPDRWGNEQYV.